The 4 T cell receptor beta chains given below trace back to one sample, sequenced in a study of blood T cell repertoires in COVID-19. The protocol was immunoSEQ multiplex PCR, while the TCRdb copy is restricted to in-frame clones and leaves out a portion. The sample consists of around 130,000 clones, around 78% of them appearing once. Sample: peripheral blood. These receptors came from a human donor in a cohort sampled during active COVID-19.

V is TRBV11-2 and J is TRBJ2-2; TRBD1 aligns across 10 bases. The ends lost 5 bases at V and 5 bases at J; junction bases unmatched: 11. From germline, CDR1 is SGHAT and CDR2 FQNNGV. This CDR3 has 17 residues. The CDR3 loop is CASSRSRDRGFTGELFF. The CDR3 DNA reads TGTGCCAGCAGCCGCAGCCGGGACAGGGGTTTTACCGGGGAGCTGTTTTTT. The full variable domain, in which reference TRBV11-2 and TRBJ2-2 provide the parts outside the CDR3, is EAGVAQSPRYKIIEKRQSVAFWCNPISGHATLYWYQQILGQGPKLLIQFQNNGVVDDSQLPKDRFSAERLKGVDSTLKIQPAKLEDSAVYLCASSRSRDRGFTGELFFGEGSRLTVL.

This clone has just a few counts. The CDR3 region has the DNA TGTGCCAGCAGATTCTTGACAGATACGCAGTATTTT. It translates to CASRFLTDTQYF. The genes are TRBV12-3 or TRBV12-4 and TRBJ2-3; D call uncertain. The V gene lost 6 bases and the J gene lost 3 bases, with 7 bases spanning the gap. CDR3 length: 12 amino acids.

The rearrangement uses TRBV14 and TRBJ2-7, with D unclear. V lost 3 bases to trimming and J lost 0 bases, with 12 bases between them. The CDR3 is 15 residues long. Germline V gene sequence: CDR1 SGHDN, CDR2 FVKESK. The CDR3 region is CASSHPPGSSYEQYF. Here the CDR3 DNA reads TGTGCCAGCAGCCACCCCCCAGGAAGCTCCTACGAGCAGTACTTC.

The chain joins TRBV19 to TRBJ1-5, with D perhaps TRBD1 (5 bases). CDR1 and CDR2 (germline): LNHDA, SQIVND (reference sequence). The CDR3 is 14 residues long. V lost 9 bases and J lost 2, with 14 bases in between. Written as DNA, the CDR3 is TGTGCCAGCACCCAGGGATGGGGCAATCAGCCCCAGCATTTT. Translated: CASTQGWGNQPQHF. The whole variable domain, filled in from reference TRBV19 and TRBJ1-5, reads DGGITQSPKYLFRKEGQNVTLSCEQNLNHDAMYWYRQDPGQGLRLIYYSQIVNDFQKGDIAEGYSVSREKKESFPLTVTSAQKNPTAFYLCASTQGWGNQPQHFGDGTRLSIL.